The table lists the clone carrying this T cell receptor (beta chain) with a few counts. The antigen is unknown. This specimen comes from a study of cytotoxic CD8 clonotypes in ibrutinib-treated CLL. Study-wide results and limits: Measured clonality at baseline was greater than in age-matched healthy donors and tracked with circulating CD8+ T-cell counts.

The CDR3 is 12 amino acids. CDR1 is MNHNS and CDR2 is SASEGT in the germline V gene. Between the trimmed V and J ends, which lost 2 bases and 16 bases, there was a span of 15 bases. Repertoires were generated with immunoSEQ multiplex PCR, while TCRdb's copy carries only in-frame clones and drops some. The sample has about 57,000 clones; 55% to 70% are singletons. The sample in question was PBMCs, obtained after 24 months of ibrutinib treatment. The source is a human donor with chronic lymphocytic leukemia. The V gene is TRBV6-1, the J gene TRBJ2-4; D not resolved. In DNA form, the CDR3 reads TGTGCCAGCAGTGAACCCCCGGGCCCCCCCTACTTC. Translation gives CASSEPPGPPYF.